A selection of T cell receptor beta chains follows, all from one sample in a study of CD8+ T cells in alopecia areata. Sequenced by immunoSEQ multiplex PCR; TCRdb stores in-frame clones only, minus some. The data show some 180,000 clones, about 55% seen once. Sequenced here: CD8+ T cells sorted from blood, sampled at week 24, from a patient treated with tofacitinib. The receptors were sampled from a human donor with alopecia areata. The conserved cysteine and the conserved F or W are not part of the CDR3 here. A D gene is named only where the DNA matches it firmly.

cdr3_aa | j_call | v_call | d_call
ASSYGYTGELF | TRBJ2-2 | TRBV13 | -
SVREGRMNTEAF | TRBJ1-1 | TRBV29-1 | -
AIMSGKNEQF | TRBJ2-1 | TRBV10-3 | -
ASSQEITDTQY | TRBJ2-3 | TRBV14 | -
ASSLEVQGNSYEQY | TRBJ2-7 | TRBV7-8 | TRBD1
ASSLIADARSSYNEQF | TRBJ2-1 | TRBV7-6 | -
ASTQIGTVNTEAF | TRBJ1-1 | TRBV6-5 | -
SVEGAGQGGDTQY | TRBJ2-3 | TRBV29-1 | TRBD1
AWILDRGEGAF | TRBJ1-1 | TRBV30 | TRBD1
ASTQTSGGYNEQF | TRBJ2-1 | TRBV7-3 | TRBD2
ASNLGPTPAF | TRBJ1-1 | TRBV19 | -
ASSSGAHNEQY | TRBJ2-7 | TRBV11-2 | -
ASSYSPREHPEAF | TRBJ1-1 | TRBV6-6 | -
AWTSGGVYEQF | TRBJ2-1 | TRBV30 | TRBD2
SVVGNTEAF | TRBJ1-1 | TRBV29-1 | -
ASSLAGVPFQETQY | TRBJ2-5 | TRBV11-2 | TRBD2
ATRQGHQPQH | TRBJ1-5 | TRBV9 | TRBD1
ASSGTPRDSFQY | TRBJ2-4 | TRBV2 | TRBD1
AWSVSWSGNEQF | TRBJ2-1 | TRBV30 | -
ASSFGETQY | TRBJ2-5 | TRBV6-6 | -
ASSSDEQF | TRBJ2-1 | TRBV7-9 | -
ASSSSRTSGNTGELF | TRBJ2-2 | TRBV7-8 | TRBD2
ASSPGRAPDEQF | TRBJ2-1 | TRBV7-9 | -
ASRQATNTEAF | TRBJ1-1 | TRBV7-9 | -
ASSWDAGNQPQH | TRBJ1-5 | TRBV7-2 | -
ASSQVGGYDIQY | TRBJ2-4 | TRBV4-1 | TRBD2
ASSQDAGSTYNEQF | TRBJ2-1 | TRBV4-3 | -
ASSPEDRAASV | TRBJ2-4 | TRBV7-2 | TRBD1
ASSLFYSTDTQY | TRBJ2-3 | TRBV5-1 | -
ASSLGRVAEQF | TRBJ2-1 | TRBV5-6 | -
ASSQDAPLPNEQF | TRBJ2-1 | TRBV14 | -
ASSPSGGTEETQY | TRBJ2-5 | TRBV7-7 | TRBD2
ASSPVGRNTDTQY | TRBJ2-3 | TRBV5-1 | -
ASSASQGTDTQY | TRBJ2-3 | TRBV5-4 | -
ASSYQGQQH | TRBJ1-5 | TRBV6-6 | TRBD1
ASSSDSSYEQY | TRBJ2-7 | TRBV5-6 | -
ASSRLRDTATEQY | TRBJ2-7 | TRBV4-3 | -
ASSQEQGVYNEQF | TRBJ2-1 | TRBV4-3 | TRBD1
ASSLEAGPTEAF | TRBJ1-1 | TRBV5-1 | -
SVEGGHFNEQF | TRBJ2-1 | TRBV29-1 | -
ASSVDHSHEAF | TRBJ1-1 | TRBV9 | -
ASSVPGGGGEQF | TRBJ2-1 | TRBV6-1 | -
ASSQAVRRSSYNEQF | TRBJ2-1 | TRBV4-3 | -
ASSRSLGDTDTQY | TRBJ2-3 | TRBV27 | -
ATRGYSANTGELF | TRBJ2-2 | TRBV27 | -
AWSYGNTEAF | TRBJ1-1 | TRBV30 | -
SAPTGASGGFGEQF | TRBJ2-1 | TRBV29-1 | -
SALQGYDGYT | TRBJ1-2 | TRBV29-1 | -
ASSSDQTYEQY | TRBJ2-7 | TRBV7-8 | -
ASSLHPGRNQPQH | TRBJ1-5 | TRBV11-2 | -
ASSSPRTGQNWDTQY | TRBJ2-3 | TRBV7-9 | TRBD1
AWSTHTGANVLT | TRBJ2-6 | TRBV30 | -
ASSPVKRGNEQY | TRBJ2-7 | TRBV18 | TRBD2
ASSKQRESNYGYT | TRBJ1-2 | TRBV6-5 | -
ASSLNRVNTGELF | TRBJ2-2 | TRBV19 | -
ASSQDKVSHEQY | TRBJ2-7 | TRBV4-3 | -
ASSEGGTDYGYT | TRBJ1-2 | TRBV25-1 | -
ASSLVPVPDTQY | TRBJ2-3 | TRBV7-2 | -
ASKATSKDGYT | TRBJ1-2 | TRBV10-2 | -